This TCR beta chain comes out of a study of neurological immune-mediated disorders (dated by TCRdb to about 2019). With respect to the entire study: Among the 35 or so multiple sclerosis patients, relapsing-remitting MS was present in some 31 and secondary progressive MS was present in 3. The study compared peripheral blood TCR-beta repertoires of HTLV-I-associated myelopathy (HAM/TSP) patients, multiple sclerosis patients and healthy controls using UMI-based sequencing. The cohort comprised 60 to 75 subjects: around 15 HAM/TSP patients, approximately 34 multiple sclerosis patients and about 20 healthy controls. Longitudinal samples, technical triplicates and paired sorted CD4+ and CD8+ T-cell subsets, alongside PBMC samples, were included among the roughly 100 TCR-beta libraries. Overall study results and their limits: Repertoires from 18 of 34 MS patients were grouped by phylogenetic analysis into a cluster of related CDR3 sequences, suggesting a possible repertoire-level signature. TCR clonal expansion was greatest in HAM/TSP patients and smallest in MS patients, who ranked below even healthy controls. No identical CDR3 amino acid sequences were shared among expanded clones across subjects, suggesting private TCR-beta repertoires in all groups. The MS cluster was not associated with any clinical or MRI features, and the authors stated that larger cohorts are needed.

For the unsorted PBMC libraries, 2 million PBMCs were stored in RNAlater at -80 degrees C until RNA extraction and were used to generate the libraries. The multiple sclerosis patients were enrolled in a US clinical protocol that evaluated disease progression with magnetic resonance imaging. Peripheral blood was subjected to Ficoll-Hypaque density gradient centrifugation to isolate PBMCs, which were then cryopreserved in liquid nitrogen. This clonotype occurred many times. The antigen it recognizes is unknown. No much larger clonotype is one base removed from it; base qualities were not supplied. cDNA was synthesized by template-switch 5'RACE using a primer carrying a 10-nucleotide random unique molecular identifier by which each TCR transcript was tagged. Over 170 million TCR-beta sequences, covering 15-18 subjects, were produced in each sequencing run. Total RNA was extracted with the RNeasy kit. Using the KAPA Real-time Library Amplification kit, TCR-beta VDJ regions were amplified with primers for the TCR constant region and the 5'RACE anchor. A first PCR added sample indexes and Illumina adaptors, after which a second PCR increased the library yield. After Ampure bead purification, the roughly 650 bp TCR product was size-selected on a 2% E-gel SizeSelection system. Before pooling, library quality was assessed on a Bioanalyzer, concentration was determined with Qubit, and library quantification was performed with the Kapa Library Quantification kit. An Illumina HiSeq 2500 sequenced the libraries paired-end 2 x 150 bp. To increase sequence diversity, roughly 24-32% phiX was spiked into each library pool. The published analysis was carried out like this. The UMI-based MiGEC pipeline processed quality-filtered reads and removed over 85% of raw TCR sequences during error correction. VDJ genes were aligned to IMGT germline references, and each clonotype was defined by a unique CDR3 amino acid sequence together with V-J genes. VDJtools evaluated clonal expansion, Shannon diversity and CDR3 relatedness (CalcPairwiseDistances, ClusterSamples); CLCbio workbench built phylogenetic trees. A clone was classed as expanded if it had 8 or more unique UMIs, a cutoff based on coefficient-of-variation modelling across technical triplicates. The raw public data were reprocessed by TCRdb itself: fastp quality trimming at Q25, MiXCR clonotype calling, in-frame beta chains only. Each entry merges the rows of one CDR3 protein and shows their most common DNA and genes. The V and J calls were not made by the authors but by TCRdb's processing. The sample has tens of thousands of distinct CDR3 sequences on record, approximately 2.4% of them singletons. The ten top clones hold roughly 1.2% of the sample.

Trimming removed 2 bases from V and 12 bases from J; the gene matches leave 6 bases unexplained. There are 13 amino acids in the CDR3, from cysteine to phenylalanine inclusive. The CDR3 DNA has 39 bases and is translated from base 1. CDR1 ENHRY and CDR2 SYGVKD were looked up in the germline V gene. The receptor's source is a woman aged 25 to 45 with multiple sclerosis. Rearrangement joined TRBV10-3 to TRBJ2-1; 8 central nucleotides agree with TRBD2. Sequencing was carried out using PBMCs. The nucleotide sequence reads TGTGCCATCAGTGAGCCTCGGACTAGCTTGCAGTTCTTC. This yields the protein CAISEPRTSLQFF.